The 20 T cell receptor beta chains presented below share a single source sample, sequenced in a study of blood T cell repertoires in COVID-19. The method was immunoSEQ multiplex PCR; TCRdb's version includes in-frame clones alone and lacks a portion of them. The sample has about 60,000 clones; almost 90% are singletons. Sequenced: peripheral blood. The receptors originated from a woman of 80 years or more with active COVID-19.

This sequence joins TRBV15 and TRBJ2-5; 7 bases fit TRBD2. CDR1 is LNHNV, CDR2 YYDKDF, per germline (reference sequence). The CDR3 consists of 15 residues. After removal of 4 bases from V and 5 bases from J, the junction contained 10 bases not matched to a gene. DNA for the CDR3: TGTGCCACCAGCACTAGACTAGCCCGAGGGGAGACCCAGTACTTC. Its protein product is CATSTRLARGETQYF. Using reference TRBV15 and TRBJ2-5 for the parts outside the CDR3, the full variable domain is DAMVIQNPRYQVTQFGKPVTLSCSQTLNHNVMYWYQQKSSQAPKLLFHYYDKDFNNEADTPDNFQSRRPNTSFCFLDIRSPGLGDTAMYLCATSTRLARGETQYFGPGTRLLVL.

About this clone: This sample also contains other DNA sequences that code for the same CDR3. This chain connects TRBV18 to TRBJ1-2, with D perhaps TRBD1 (6 bases). Germline V CDR1 and CDR2: KGHSH, LQKENI. V was shortened by 4 bases and J by 2 bases, with 11 bases between the two germline ends. CDR3 size: 14 residues. CDR3 nucleotide sequence: TGTGCCAGCTCACTGGACAGAGCAAACTATGGCTACACCTTC. Its protein product is CASSLDRANYGYTF.

The chain couples TRBV11-3 to TRBJ2-1, with D possibly matching TRBD1 (6 bases). V lost 5 bases and J 3 bases, leaving 14 bases between the germline ends. CDR1 and CDR2 (germline): SGHNT, YENEEA. This CDR3 region has 15 residues. The CDR3 nucleotides are TGTGCCAGCAGCGTAAGGGGGTCCCTCTACAATGAGCAGTTCTTC. Translation: CASSVRGSLYNEQFF.

This clone showed up just once. CDR3 DNA sequence: TGTGCCACCAGTGATCCCCGGGGGGGCCCAGGGCTGTTTTTT. This codes for CATSDPRGGPGLFF. This chain connects TRBV24-1 to TRBJ2-2; 8 bases agree with TRBD2. With V trimmed by 3 bases and J by 13 bases, 9 bases remained unmatched. The CDR3 has 14 amino acids. CDR1 and CDR2 (germline): KGHDR, SFDVKD.

A few counts support this clone. The chain carries TRBV3-1 (or the pseudogene TRBV3-2) and TRBJ1-5; perhaps TRBD1 as D (5 bases). Germline V lookup: CDR1 LGHDT, CDR2 YNNKEL (reference sequence). This CDR3 region has 13 residues. The V end lost 0 bases, the J end lost 7 bases, and 7 bases lay between the germline ends. CDR3 sequence reads: CASSQDWGQPQHF. DNA for the CDR3: TGTGCCAGCAGCCAAGATTGGGGCCAGCCCCAGCATTTT.

The J gene is TRBJ2-5, the V gene TRBV7-6, with 10 bases lining up with TRBD2. The J segment lost 1 base and the V segment lost 1 base, leaving 6 bases of the junction unmatched. The germline CDR1 and CDR2 sequences are SGHVS and FNYEAQ. The CDR3 consists of 17 residues. The chain's CDR3 is CASSLGPPSGGQETQYF. Here the CDR3 DNA reads TGTGCCAGCAGCTTAGGACCCCCTAGCGGGGGCCAAGAGACCCAGTACTTC.

The J gene is TRBJ2-3, the V gene TRBV4-3; tentative D call: TRBD2 (5 bases). CDR3 length equals 18 residues. V was pared by 0 bases and J by 1 base, with 17 bases between. Germline lookup yields CDR1 LGHNA and CDR2 YSLEER. CDR3 residues: CASSQEGVGYGGTDTQYF. The CDR3 bases are TGCGCCAGCAGCCAAGAAGGAGTCGGCTACGGGGGCACAGATACGCAGTATTTT.

This sequence joins TRBV7-6 and TRBJ1-3; 8 bases are shared with TRBD1. The V and J ends lost 5 bases and 0 bases, in that order; junction bases with no gene match: 6. Germline V gives CDR1 SGHVS, CDR2 FNYEAQ. The length of the CDR3 is 16 residues. The CDR3 nucleotides read TGTGCCAGCAGCGGAGGACAGGGTCTCTCTGGAAACACCATATATTTT. Residues: CASSGGQGLSGNTIYF.

Points on this clone: The identical CDR3 is also encoded by other nucleotide sequences in the sample. The rearrangement joins TRBV4-1 to TRBJ2-5, with D maybe TRBD2 (6 bases). The CDR3 loop spans 13 amino acids. Trimming pared 2 bases from V and 4 bases from J, leaving 8 bases between. Germline lookup yields CDR1 MGHRA and CDR2 YSYEKL. The CDR3 protein is CASSQWRGETQYF. CDR3 nucleotide sequence: TGCGCCAGCAGCCAATGGCGGGGAGAGACCCAGTACTTC.

The rearrangement links TRBV29-1 to TRBJ1-1; D is unclear. Trimming removed 7 bases from V and 2 bases from J, with 14 bases in between. The V gene's germline CDR1 is SQVTM and CDR2 ANQGSEA. The CDR3 is made up of 13 amino acids. The CDR3 reads CSAGRQRNTEAFF. DNA of the CDR3: TGCAGCGCCGGGAGGCAGAGAAACACTGAAGCTTTCTTT.

The J gene is TRBJ1-1, the V gene TRBV19; D perhaps matches TRBD1 (6 bases). This CDR3 is built from 14 residues. V was clipped by 5 bases and J by 4 bases, with 14 bases between them. From germline, CDR1 is LNHDA and CDR2 SQIVND (reference sequence). CDR3 in DNA: TGTGCCAGTAGTGCTCAGGGGAGATTCACTGAAGCTTTCTTT. Protein product: CASSAQGRFTEAFF.

The rearrangement joins TRBV5-1 to TRBJ2-7; 10 nucleotides match TRBD1. Germline CDR1 reads SGHRS; CDR2 reads YFSETQ. The CDR3 is 15 amino acids. The ends lost 0 bases at V and 3 bases at J; junction bases unmatched: 3. Here the CDR3 DNA reads TGCGCCAGCAGCTTGGAGGGACAGGGGTACTACGAGCAGTACTTC. Amino acid sequence: CASSLEGQGYYEQYF.

The V call is TRBV9, the J call TRBJ2-7; TRBD2 is a possible D gene (6 bases). The CDR3 sequence is 16 residues long. With 4 bases removed from V and 1 base from J, the gap between germline ends came to 18 bases. CDR1 and CDR2 from the germline V gene are SGDLS and YYNGEE. DNA for the CDR3: TGTGCCAGCAGCCCGAGTGGGGGGACTGTTTCCTACGAGCAGTACTTC. Protein: CASSPSGGTVSYEQYF.

The CDR3 region has the DNA TGTGCCAGCTCACCCGAGAGTGGTTGGACTGAAGCTTTCTTT. Translating it yields CASSPESGWTEAFF. The chain is built from TRBV18 and TRBJ1-1; D is unresolved. The CDR3 has 14 amino acids. Looked up from germline, CDR1 is KGHSH and CDR2 is LQKENI. The V and J ends lost 3 bases and 5 bases respectively, with 13 bases between them. The variable domain in full, with the rest retrieved from reference TRBV18 and TRBJ1-1, is NAGVMQNPRHLVRRRGQEARLRCSPMKGHSHVYWYRQLPEEGLKFMVYLQKENIIDESGMPKERFSAEFPKEGPSILRIQQVVRGDSAAYFCASSPESGWTEAFFGQGTRLTVV.

The V call is TRBV7-2, the J call TRBJ2-5, with a weak D call TRBD1 (5 bases). V gave up 4 bases and J gave up 8 bases, with 11 bases separating them. There are 12 residues in the CDR3. Germline V gene lookup returns CDR1 SGHTA and CDR2 FQGNSA. The chain's CDR3 is CASSSGQVTQYF. CDR3 bases: TGTGCCAGCAGCTCAGGGCAGGTCACCCAGTACTTC. Together with reference TRBV7-2 and TRBJ2-5, the CDR3 gives the full variable domain: GAGVSQSPSNKVTEKGKDVELRCDPISGHTALYWYRQSLGQGLEFLIYFQGNSAPDKSGLPSDRFSAERTGGSVSTLTIQRTQQEDSAVYLCASSSGQVTQYFGPGTRLLVL.

V gene TRBV28 combines with J gene TRBJ2-5, with TRBD2 matching over 8 bases. V shed 5 bases, J shed 9 bases, and the junction held 17 bases outside the gene matches. The CDR3 consists of 16 residues. Germline CDR1 reads MDHEN; CDR2 reads SYDVKM. In DNA form, the CDR3 reads TGTGCCAGCAGTCCCCATCCGGGACTAGGTTATCGGTCCCAGTACTTC. Amino acid sequence: CASSPHPGLGYRSQYF. The whole variable domain, filled in from reference TRBV28 and TRBJ2-5, reads DVKVTQSSRYLVKRTGEKVFLECVQDMDHENMFWYRQDPGLGLRLIYFSYDVKMKEKGDIPEGYSVSREKKERFSLILESASTNQTSMYLCASSPHPGLGYRSQYFGPGTRLLVL.

The rearrangement links TRBV2 to TRBJ1-1; TRBD1 agrees at 7 bases. Germline values: CDR1 SNHLY, CDR2 FYNNEI. V gave up 4 bases and J gave up 0 bases; unmatched junction bases: 5. The CDR3 runs 15 residues. CDR3 residues: CASSVTGPMNTEAFF. The CDR3 nucleotides are TGTGCCAGCAGTGTGACAGGGCCCATGAACACTGAAGCTTTCTTT.

This rearrangement joins TRBV5-1 to TRBJ1-6; 8 bases are shared with TRBD1. The CDR3 totals 15 residues. Germline assignment: CDR1 SGHRS and CDR2 YFSETQ. With 7 bases clipped from V and 8 bases from J, the junction kept 11 bases outside the gene matches. CDR3 coding DNA: TGCGCCAGCTCTTCTCAGGGGGCTTTTGATTCACCCCTCCACTTT. Its translation is CASSSQGAFDSPLHF.

The rearrangement uses TRBV7-2 and TRBJ2-5; TRBD2 agrees at 14 bases. Trimming removed 3 bases from V and 2 bases from J; junction bases left unmatched: 5. CDR1 SGHTA and CDR2 FQGNSA come from the germline V gene. This CDR3 is built from 17 residues. CDR3: CASSFLGLAGAQETQYF. The CDR3 DNA follows: TGTGCCAGCAGCTTCCTGGGACTAGCGGGGGCTCAAGAGACCCAGTACTTC.

The rearrangement joins TRBV18 to TRBJ1-3, with D possibly being TRBD1 (5 bases). This CDR3 contains 15 residues. Germline values: CDR1 KGHSH, CDR2 LQKENI. The ends were cut back, 2 bases at V and 0 bases at J, with 8 bases in the middle. The chain's CDR3 is CASSPGADSGNTIYF. Written as DNA, the CDR3 is TGTGCCAGCTCACCAGGGGCAGACTCTGGAAACACCATATATTTT.